The 9 T cell receptor beta chains below were found in one sample sequenced in a study of TIL therapy for anti-PD-1-resistant metastatic lung cancer. Time point of the sample: pre-treatment sample, taken before nivolumab and TIL therapy. Pleural nodules or supraclavicular lymph nodes made up most of the excised metastases sampled. Sequencing used immunoSEQ v3. Only in-frame clones appear in the TCRdb table, and some are missing; sequencing was by immunoSEQ multiplex PCR. This sample yields approximately 12,000 clones, of which about 54% are seen a single time; nearly 7.5% belongs to the top ten. The sample consisted of tumor tissue, taken at baseline. The receptors derive from a person aged 25-85 years with non-small cell lung cancer.

This clone was seen only a few times. The J gene is TRBJ1-6, the V gene TRBV19; possibly TRBD1 for D (5 bases). This CDR3 spans 14 amino acids. The V end lost 8 bases, the J end lost 0 bases, and 8 bases lay between the germline ends. The germline CDR1 and CDR2 sequences are LNHDA and SQIVND (reference sequence). As DNA, the CDR3 is TGTGCCAGTGGGGCAGCCTCCTATAATTCACCCCTCCACTTT. Encoded protein: CASGAASYNSPLHF.

The chain combines TRBV27 with TRBJ2-7; 7 positions match TRBD1. The V gene end was trimmed by 6 bases and the J gene end by 6 bases; junction bases not matched to a gene: 11. CDR1 is MNHEY, CDR2 SMNVEV, per germline (reference sequence). The CDR3 has 14 residues. CDR3 sequence: CASRLIKGAGEQYF. CDR3 in DNA: TGTGCCAGCAGGCTCATTAAGGGGGCTGGCGAGCAGTACTTC.

The rearrangement uses TRBV10-3 and TRBJ1-4, with 8 bases that match TRBD1. The germline V gene has CDR1 ENHRY and CDR2 SYGVKD. V trimming: 8 bases; J trimming: 3 bases; junction bases outside the gene matches: 5. CDR3 length: 14 amino acids. The CDR3 is CAIQGTGANEKLFF. Here the CDR3 DNA reads TGTGCCATCCAAGGGACAGGTGCTAATGAAAAACTGTTTTTT.

The chain has TRBV12-3 or TRBV12-4 and TRBJ1-5; no definite D call. This CDR3 region has 13 residues. V was clipped by 2 bases and J by 7 bases, with 9 bases between them. This CDR3 reads CASSLTLQQPQHF. The CDR3 DNA reads TGTGCCAGCAGTTTAACCCTCCAGCAGCCCCAGCATTTT.

The gene calls are TRBV7-9 and TRBJ2-1; TRBD2 agrees at 8 bases. The V gene end was trimmed by 4 bases and the J gene end by 0 bases; junction bases not matched to a gene: 14. CDR3 size: 19 residues. CDR1 and CDR2 from the germline V gene are SEHNR and FQNEAQ (reference sequence). This CDR3 reads CASSSEWASGRSSYNEQFF. CDR3 nucleotide sequence: TGTGCCAGCAGCTCCGAATGGGCTAGCGGGCGTAGCTCCTACAATGAGCAGTTCTTC.

The chain couples TRBV18 to TRBJ2-7, with unresolved D. Germline V gene lookup returns CDR1 KGHSH and CDR2 LQKENI. V lost 0 bases, J lost 2 bases, and 8 bases lay in between. The CDR3 spans 14 residues. The CDR3 DNA sequence: TGTGCCAGCTCACCACCCGACGGAACCTACGAGCAGTACTTC. Translating it yields CASSPPDGTYEQYF.

This clone appeared a few times. V usage is TRBV10-3 and J usage is TRBJ2-3, with D unclear. Looked up from germline, CDR1 is ENHRY and CDR2 is SYGVKD. V lost 0 bases to trimming and J lost 0 bases, with 7 bases between them. This CDR3 has 15 amino acids. CDR3 bases: TGTGCCATCAGTGAGTCGACGGGTAGCACAGATACGCAGTATTTT. This sequence encodes CAISESTGSTDTQYF.

This clone was picked up a small number of times. The V gene is TRBV18, the J gene TRBJ2-1; 12 nucleotides align to TRBD2. Per germline, CDR1 KGHSH and CDR2 LQKENI. The CDR3 extends over 18 amino acids. V lost 6 bases, J lost 9 bases, and 18 bases stayed unmatched. The chain's CDR3 is CASSLPPTGLAGSSEQFF. The CDR3 nucleotides read TGTGCCAGCTCGCTCCCCCCGACCGGACTAGCGGGATCTAGTGAGCAGTTCTTC.

This clone was counted between two and nine times. The chain links TRBV7-3 to TRBJ2-5; a weak D match, TRBD1 (5 bases). CDR3 length: 16 amino acids. CDR1 and CDR2 from the germline V gene are SGHTA and FQGTGA. With 5 bases removed from V and 5 bases from J, the gap between germline ends came to 21 bases. This chain's CDR3 is CASSLKGRSHRETQYF. CDR3 nucleotides: TGTGCCAGCAGCCTCAAGGGGCGGTCCCACCGGGAGACCCAGTACTTC.